This T cell receptor beta chain was recorded in a study of T cells expressing NK-cell markers. Study background: It was sorted CD3+CD56-NKG2C+, CD3+CD56+NKG2C- and CD3+CD56+NKG2C+ T cells that provided the TCR beta repertoires. Regarding the study as a whole: Also leading the CD3+CD56-NKG2C+ fraction in a few donors were these clonotypes. As a fraction of CD8+ T cells, dominant NKG2C+ clonotypes reached about 1.0-8% in 5 to 7 donors.

CDR3 length: 14 amino acids. In germline, CDR1 is SGHRS, CDR2 YFSETQ. Synthesis of TCR beta cDNA relied on 5'RACE template switching carrying UMIs. TCRdb reprocessed the 5' RACE reads; each CDR3 protein has one entry and no DNA is given. The sample features roughly 300,000 distinct CDR3 sequences, with roughly 4.2% in its top ten. Note on this clonotype: Its antigen is not known.

This TCR was recovered from a woman aged 18 to 75 in good health. This chain joins TRBV5-1 and TRBJ2-2; TCRdb lists TRBD2, though no DNA is available to test this call. Sequences were obtained from blood T cells: a sorted CD56 or NKG2C T cell subset, CD4+ or CD8+ T cells, or bulk PBMC T cells (not recorded which). CDR3: CASGRGANTGELFF.